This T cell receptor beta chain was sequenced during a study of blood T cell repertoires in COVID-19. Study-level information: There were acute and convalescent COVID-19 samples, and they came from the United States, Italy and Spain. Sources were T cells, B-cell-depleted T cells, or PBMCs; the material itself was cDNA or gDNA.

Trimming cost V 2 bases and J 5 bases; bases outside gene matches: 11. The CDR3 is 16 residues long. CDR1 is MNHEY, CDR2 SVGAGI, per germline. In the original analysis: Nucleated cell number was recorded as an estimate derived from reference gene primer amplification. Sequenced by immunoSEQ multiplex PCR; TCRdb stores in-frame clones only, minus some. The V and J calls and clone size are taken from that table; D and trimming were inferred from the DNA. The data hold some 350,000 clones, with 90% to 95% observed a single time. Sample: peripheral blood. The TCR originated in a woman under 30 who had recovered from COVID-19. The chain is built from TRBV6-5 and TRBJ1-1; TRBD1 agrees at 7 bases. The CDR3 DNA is TGTGCCAGCAGTTACGCCCCGACAGGGAGTGCTACTGAAGCTTTCTTT. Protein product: CASSYAPTGSATEAFF.